The source of this T cell receptor (beta chain) is a study of blood T cell repertoires in COVID-19. Study-level information: Some COVID-19 samples were acute and others convalescent; all came from the United States, Italy and Spain.

Under the authors' procedure: Amplifying reference gene primers gave estimates of nucleated cell counts. Clones were sequenced by immunoSEQ multiplex PCR, and TCRdb holds only the in-frame ones, with some missing. V and J calls plus clone size are reproduced from that table; the DNA served to infer D and trimming. The profile shows about 280,000 clones, 75% to 90% of them singletons. V dropped 3 bases and J dropped 7 bases, with 12 bases sitting between them. The CDR3 contains 14 residues. Germline loops: CDR1 KGHSH, CDR2 LQKENI. About this clone: Other nucleotide sequences in the sample specify the same CDR3.

This chain links TRBV18 with TRBJ1-4; a possible D gene is TRBD1 (5 bases). Sequenced sample: peripheral blood. This receptor was obtained from a woman aged 30 to 39 with active or convalescent COVID-19. The DNA for the CDR3 is TGTGCCAGCTCACCCCGCGGGGGTGGTGAAAAACTGTTTTTT. Amino acid sequence: CASSPRGGGEKLFF.